The 10 T cell receptor beta chains presented below share a single source sample, sequenced in a study of technical replicates of blood from several donors. Clones were read by immunoSEQ multiplex PCR, and TCRdb kept only the in-frame ones, dropping some. The sample carries about 79,000 clones, around 90% recorded once. Sequencing was carried out using T cells isolated from PBMCs. Receptors were obtained from a human donor in good health. Some clones in this sample may be carry-over from other donors' samples.

The V gene is TRBV29-1, the J gene TRBJ2-4; D perhaps matches TRBD2 (7 bases). The CDR3 extends over 11 amino acids. Trimming took off 7 bases at V and 9 bases at J, with 13 bases between the two ends. Germline lookup yields CDR1 SQVTM and CDR2 ANQGSEA. CDR3 amino acids: CSGGGSGIQYF. CDR3 sequence (DNA): TGCAGCGGGGGGGGCAGCGGCATTCAGTACTTC.

J is TRBJ2-7 and V is TRBV11-2; the D gene is possibly TRBD1 (5 bases). The germline gives CDR1 SGHAT, CDR2 FQNNGV. V was shortened by 0 bases and J by 3 bases, with 18 bases between the two germline ends. There are 17 residues in the CDR3. The CDR3 nucleotides are TGTGCCAGCAGCTTAGATCCACAGGCAGAAGGAAGCTACGAGCAGTACTTC. It specifies CASSLDPQAEGSYEQYF.

The rearrangement links TRBV19 to TRBJ2-3; 7 bases agree with TRBD1. Per germline, CDR1 LNHDA and CDR2 SQIVND (reference sequence). The CDR3 is 14 amino acids. V lost 5 bases, J lost 1 base, and 3 bases stayed unmatched. The CDR3 nucleotides are TGTGCCAGTAGTTTTGGACAGGGCACAGATACGCAGTATTTT. Translation: CASSFGQGTDTQYF.

V gene TRBV21-1 combines with J gene TRBJ2-5; the table's D gene call, TRBD1, was not cross checked with the DNA. TRBV21-1 is described as a pseudogene. The CDR3 is made up of 15 amino acids. The CDR3 reads CASSIRDRLGETQYF. CDR3 DNA: TGTGCCAGCAGCATCCGGGACAGGTTAGGTGAGACCCAGTACTTC.

The chain carries TRBV6-5 and TRBJ1-6; D remains ambiguous. V was cut by 0 bases and J by 6 bases, with 9 bases left in between. The CDR3 covers 15 residues. Germline V lookup: CDR1 MNHEY, CDR2 SVGAGI. The CDR3 region has the DNA TGTGCCAGCAGTTACTCGACAATTAGTAATTCACCCCTCCACTTT. It encodes CASSYSTISNSPLHF.

V and J are TRBV5-8 and TRBJ1-5; weak D call: TRBD1 (6 bases). The CDR3 is made up of 17 amino acids. Trimming left V 0 bases short and J 2 bases short, with 15 bases between. In germline, CDR1 is SGHTS, CDR2 YDEGEE. The CDR3, as DNA: TGTGCCAGCAGCTTGGAAGGGGGGGTGGCCGGCAATCAGCCCCAGCATTTT. Amino acids: CASSLEGGVAGNQPQHF.

CDR3 protein: CASSVEVAGVKFF. Written as DNA, the CDR3 is TGTGCCAGCAGCGTAGAGGTAGCGGGAGTTAAGTTCTTC. V usage is TRBV9 and J usage is TRBJ2-1, with 9 bases identical to TRBD2. This CDR3 region has 13 residues. The germline V gene encodes CDR1 SGDLS and CDR2 YYNGEE. The V and J ends lost 0 bases and 14 bases, in that order; junction bases with no gene match: 6.

This sequence joins TRBV27 and TRBJ1-4; D call uncertain. V was clipped by 1 base and J by 0 bases, with 9 bases between them. The length of the CDR3 is 16 residues. The germline CDR1 and CDR2 sequences are MNHEY and SMNVEV (reference sequence). The CDR3 DNA is TGTGCCAGCAGTTTATTTACACCAGCAACTAATGAAAAACTGTTTTTT. Protein: CASSLFTPATNEKLFF.

V usage is TRBV10-3 and J usage is TRBJ1-4; a weak D match, TRBD1 (6 bases). V lost 10 bases to trimming and J lost 2 bases, with 17 bases between them. The CDR3 contains 15 residues. Germline V CDR1 and CDR2: ENHRY, SYGVKD. The CDR3 DNA is TGTGCCACCGCCGGGGGGGCGGCGACTAATGAAAAACTGTTTTTT. Its protein product is CATAGGAATNEKLFF.

The chain is built from TRBV27 and TRBJ1-4; D might be TRBD1 (6 bases). The germline V gene encodes CDR1 MNHEY and CDR2 SMNVEV (reference sequence). The CDR3 spans 11 residues. The germline V and J ends were trimmed by 10 bases and 11 bases, with 14 bases remaining between them. Here the CDR3 reads CATGAGAKLFF. CDR3 nucleotide sequence: TGTGCCACCGGAGCAGGGGCTAAACTGTTTTTT.